This T cell receptor beta chain was captured by sequencing in a study of cytomegalovirus exposure and HLA in healthy donors. The donors formed part of the approximately 110-subject validation cohort, distinct from the approximately 640-subject first cohort. CDR1 is LNHDA, CDR2 SQIVND, per germline (reference sequence). This CDR3 is built from 12 residues. Trimming at V came to 8 bases and at J to 7 bases, leaving 7 bases not matched to a gene. Assay: immunoSEQ multiplex PCR; the TCRdb copy retains only in-frame clones and omits some. The data show roughly 130,000 clones, around nine tenths seen once. Study-level results: Among TCR sequences, most were rare, though some public TCRs appeared in many donors. First-cohort TCR clusters tended to co-occur in the 95 to 150 validation repertoires, a later analysis found. The study recorded over 150 TCR beta chains that were cytomegalovirus-associated.

Note on this clone: The antigen is unknown.

What was sequenced was PBMCs. The chain joins TRBV19 to TRBJ1-1, with TRBD1 identical over 7 bases. This TCR derives from a man aged 30-40 years in good health and CMV-seronegative. The DNA of the CDR3 is TGTGCCAGTGACCCGGGACAGTTTGAAGCTTTCTTT. Amino acid sequence: CASDPGQFEAFF.